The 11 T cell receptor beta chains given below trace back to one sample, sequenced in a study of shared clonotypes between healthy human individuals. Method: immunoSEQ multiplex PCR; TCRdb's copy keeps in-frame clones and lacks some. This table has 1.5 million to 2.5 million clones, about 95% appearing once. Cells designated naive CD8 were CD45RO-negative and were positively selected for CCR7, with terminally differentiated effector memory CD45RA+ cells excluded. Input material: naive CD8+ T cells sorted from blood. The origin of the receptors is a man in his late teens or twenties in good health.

The CDR3 DNA is TGTGCCAGCAGCTTAGCTGGACCGCAACAGTACACAGATACGCAGTATTTT. This codes for CASSLAGPQQYTDTQYF. The chain uses TRBV7-9 and TRBJ2-3; unclear D gene. Germline values: CDR1 SEHNR, CDR2 FQNEAQ (reference sequence). This CDR3 contains 17 residues. V was pared by 0 bases and J by 2 bases, with 15 bases between.

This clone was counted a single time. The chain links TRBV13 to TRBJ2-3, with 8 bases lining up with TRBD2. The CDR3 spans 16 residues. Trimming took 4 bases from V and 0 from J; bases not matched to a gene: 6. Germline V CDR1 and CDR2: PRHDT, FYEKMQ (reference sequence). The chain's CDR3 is CASSSPTSGSTDTQYF. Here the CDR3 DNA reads TGTGCCAGCAGCTCCCCAACTAGCGGAAGCACAGATACGCAGTATTTT.

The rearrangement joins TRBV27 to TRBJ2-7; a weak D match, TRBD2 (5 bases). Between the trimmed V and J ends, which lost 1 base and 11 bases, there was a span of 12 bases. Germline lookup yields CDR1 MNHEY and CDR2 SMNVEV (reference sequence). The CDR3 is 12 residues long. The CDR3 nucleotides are TGTGCCAGCAGTTTATTGGACGGGAAAGAGTACTTC. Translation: CASSLLDGKEYF.

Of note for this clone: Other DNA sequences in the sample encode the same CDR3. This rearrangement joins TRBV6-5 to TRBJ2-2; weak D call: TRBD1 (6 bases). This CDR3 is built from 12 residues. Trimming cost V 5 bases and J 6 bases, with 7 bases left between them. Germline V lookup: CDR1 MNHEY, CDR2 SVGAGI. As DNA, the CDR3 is TGTGCCAGCAGTCAGGGGTCCGGGGAGCTGTTTTTT. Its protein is CASSQGSGELFF.

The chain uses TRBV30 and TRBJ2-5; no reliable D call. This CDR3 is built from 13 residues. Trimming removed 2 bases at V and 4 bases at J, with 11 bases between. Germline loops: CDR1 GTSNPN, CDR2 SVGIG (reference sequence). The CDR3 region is CAWSQWAGETQYF. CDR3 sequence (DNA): TGTGCCTGGAGTCAGTGGGCTGGAGAGACCCAGTACTTC. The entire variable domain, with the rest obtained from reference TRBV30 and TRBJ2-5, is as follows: SQTIHQWPATLVQPVGSPLSLECTVEGTSNPNLYWYRQAAGRGLQLLFYSVGIGQISSEVPQNLSASRPQDRQFILSSKKLLLSDSGFYLCAWSQWAGETQYFGPGTRLLVL.

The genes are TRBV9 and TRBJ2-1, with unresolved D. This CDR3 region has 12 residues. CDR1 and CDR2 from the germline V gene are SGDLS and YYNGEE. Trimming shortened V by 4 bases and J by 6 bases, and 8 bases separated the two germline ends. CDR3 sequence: CASSPSPNEQFF. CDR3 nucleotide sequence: TGTGCCAGCAGCCCCTCCCCCAATGAGCAGTTCTTC.

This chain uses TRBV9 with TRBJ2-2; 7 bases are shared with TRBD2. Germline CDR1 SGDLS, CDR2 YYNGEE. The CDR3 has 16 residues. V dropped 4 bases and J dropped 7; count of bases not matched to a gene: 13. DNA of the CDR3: TGTGCCAGCAGCTCGAAATGGGACTACCCCATCGGGGAGCTGTTTTTT. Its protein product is CASSSKWDYPIGELFF. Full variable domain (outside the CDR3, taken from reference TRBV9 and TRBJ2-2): DSGVTQTPKHLITATGQRVTLRCSPRSGDLSVYWYQQSLDQGLQFLIQYYNGEERAKGNILERFSAQQFPDLHSELNLSSLELGDSALYFCASSSKWDYPIGELFFGEGSRLTVL.

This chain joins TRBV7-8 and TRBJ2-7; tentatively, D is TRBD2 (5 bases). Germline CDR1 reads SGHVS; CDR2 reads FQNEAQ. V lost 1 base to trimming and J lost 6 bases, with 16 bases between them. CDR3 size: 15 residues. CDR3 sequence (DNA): TGTGCCAGCAGCTTAGATCGGGGTGCGGTGGGCGAGCAGTACTTC. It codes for CASSLDRGAVGEQYF.

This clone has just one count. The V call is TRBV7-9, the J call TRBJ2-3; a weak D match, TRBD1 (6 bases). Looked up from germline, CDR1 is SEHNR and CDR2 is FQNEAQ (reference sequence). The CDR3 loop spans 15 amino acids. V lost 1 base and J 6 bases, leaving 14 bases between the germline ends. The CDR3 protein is CASSLGQGGLDTQYF. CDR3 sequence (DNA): TGTGCCAGCAGCTTAGGGCAAGGGGGTCTGGATACGCAGTATTTT. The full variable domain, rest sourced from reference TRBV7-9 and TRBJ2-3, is DTGVSQNPRHKITKRGQNVTFRCDPISEHNRLYWYRQTLGQGPEFLTYFQNEAQLEKSRLLSDRFSAERPKGSFSTLEIQRTEQGDSAMYLCASSLGQGGLDTQYFGPGTRLTVL.

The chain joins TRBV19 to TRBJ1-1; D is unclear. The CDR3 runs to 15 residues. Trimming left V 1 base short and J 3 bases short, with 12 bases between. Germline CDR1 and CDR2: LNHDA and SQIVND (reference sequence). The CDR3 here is CASSIAVGMYTEAFF. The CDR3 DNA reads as TGTGCCAGTAGTATAGCGGTGGGAATGTACACTGAAGCTTTCTTT. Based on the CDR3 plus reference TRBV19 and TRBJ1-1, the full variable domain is DGGITQSPKYLFRKEGQNVTLSCEQNLNHDAMYWYRQDPGQGLRLIYYSQIVNDFQKGDIAEGYSVSREKKESFPLTVTSAQKNPTAFYLCASSIAVGMYTEAFFGQGTRLTVV.

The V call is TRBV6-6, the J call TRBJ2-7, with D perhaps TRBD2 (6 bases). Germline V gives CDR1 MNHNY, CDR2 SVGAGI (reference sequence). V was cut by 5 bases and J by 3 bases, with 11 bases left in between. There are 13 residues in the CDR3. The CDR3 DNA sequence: TGTGCCAGCAGTCCCGGCGGGGTCTACGAGCAGTACTTC. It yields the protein CASSPGGVYEQYF.